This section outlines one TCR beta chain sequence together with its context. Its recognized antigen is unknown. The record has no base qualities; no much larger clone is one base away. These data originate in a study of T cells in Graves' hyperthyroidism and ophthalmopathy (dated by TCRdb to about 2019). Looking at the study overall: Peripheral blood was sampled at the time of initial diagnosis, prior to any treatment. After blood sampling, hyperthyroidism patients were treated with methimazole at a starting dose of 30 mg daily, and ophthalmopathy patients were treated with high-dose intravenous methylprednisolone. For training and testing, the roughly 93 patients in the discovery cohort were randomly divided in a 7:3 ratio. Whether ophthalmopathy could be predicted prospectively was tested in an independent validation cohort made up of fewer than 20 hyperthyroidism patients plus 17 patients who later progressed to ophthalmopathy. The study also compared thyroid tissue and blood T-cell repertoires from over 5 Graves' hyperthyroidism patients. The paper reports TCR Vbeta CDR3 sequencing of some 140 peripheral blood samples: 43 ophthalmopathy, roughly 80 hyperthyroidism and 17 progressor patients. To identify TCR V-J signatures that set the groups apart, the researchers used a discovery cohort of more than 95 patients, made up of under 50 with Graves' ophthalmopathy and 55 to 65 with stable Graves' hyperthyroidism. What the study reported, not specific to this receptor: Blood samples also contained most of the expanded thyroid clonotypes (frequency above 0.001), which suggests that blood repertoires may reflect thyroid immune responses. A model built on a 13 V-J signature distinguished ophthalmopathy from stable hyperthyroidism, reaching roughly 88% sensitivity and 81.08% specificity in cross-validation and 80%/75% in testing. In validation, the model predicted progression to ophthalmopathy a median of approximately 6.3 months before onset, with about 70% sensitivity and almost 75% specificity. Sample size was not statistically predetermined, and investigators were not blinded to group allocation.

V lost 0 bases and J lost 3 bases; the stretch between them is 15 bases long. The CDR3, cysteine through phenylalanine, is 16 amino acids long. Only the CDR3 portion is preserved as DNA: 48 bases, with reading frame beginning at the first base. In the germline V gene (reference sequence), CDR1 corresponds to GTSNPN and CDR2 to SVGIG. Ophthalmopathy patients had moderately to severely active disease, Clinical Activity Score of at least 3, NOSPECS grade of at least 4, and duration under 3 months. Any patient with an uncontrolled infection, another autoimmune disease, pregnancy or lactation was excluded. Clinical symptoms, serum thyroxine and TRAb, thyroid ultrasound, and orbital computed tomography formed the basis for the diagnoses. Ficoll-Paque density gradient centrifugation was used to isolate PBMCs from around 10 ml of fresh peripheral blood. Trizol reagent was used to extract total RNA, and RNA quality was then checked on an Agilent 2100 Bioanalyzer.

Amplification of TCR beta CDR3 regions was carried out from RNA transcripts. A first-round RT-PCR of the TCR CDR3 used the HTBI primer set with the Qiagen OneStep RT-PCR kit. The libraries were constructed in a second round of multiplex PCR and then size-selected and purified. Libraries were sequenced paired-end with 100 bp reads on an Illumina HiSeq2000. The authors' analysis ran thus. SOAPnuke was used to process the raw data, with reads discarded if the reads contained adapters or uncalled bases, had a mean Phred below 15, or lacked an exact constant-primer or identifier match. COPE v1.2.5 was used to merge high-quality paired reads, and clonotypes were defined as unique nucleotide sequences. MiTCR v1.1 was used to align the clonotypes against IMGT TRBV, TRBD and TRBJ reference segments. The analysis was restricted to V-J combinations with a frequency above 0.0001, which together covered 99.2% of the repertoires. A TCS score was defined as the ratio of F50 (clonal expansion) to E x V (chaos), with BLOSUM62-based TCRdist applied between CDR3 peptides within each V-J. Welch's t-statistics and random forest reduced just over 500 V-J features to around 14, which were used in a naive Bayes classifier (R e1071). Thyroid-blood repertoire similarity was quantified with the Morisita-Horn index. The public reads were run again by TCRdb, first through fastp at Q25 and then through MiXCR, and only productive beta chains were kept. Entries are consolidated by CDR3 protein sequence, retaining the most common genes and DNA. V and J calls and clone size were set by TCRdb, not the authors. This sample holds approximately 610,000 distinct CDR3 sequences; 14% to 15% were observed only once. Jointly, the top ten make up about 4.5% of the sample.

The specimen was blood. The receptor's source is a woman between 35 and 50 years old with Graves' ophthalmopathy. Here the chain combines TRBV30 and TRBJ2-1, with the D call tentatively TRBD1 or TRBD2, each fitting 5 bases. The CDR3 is CAWSVPRGVGYNEQFF. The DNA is TGTGCCTGGAGTGTACCCCGAGGGGTAGGCTACAATGAGCAGTTCTTC.